This T cell receptor (beta chain) came from a study of control samples from healthy donors and cancer patients. Profiling relied on immunoSEQ multiplex PCR, and the TCRdb table lists in-frame clones only, not all of them. The repertoire holds approximately 100,000 clones, with 92% as singletons. V was clipped by 0 bases and J by 8 bases, with 11 bases between them. CDR3 length: 13 residues. Germline CDR1 SGDLS, CDR2 YYNGEE. The chain carries TRBV9 and TRBJ1-1; possibly TRBD1 for D (6 bases). This sequence originates from a human donor in good health. The donor label of this sample is uncertain. The sequenced material came from blood. The CDR3 nucleotides are TGTGCCAGCAGCGTAGTGGGGGGCAGCGAAGCTTTCTTT. Its protein is CASSVVGGSEAFF.